This T cell receptor (beta chain) was observed in a study of T cell repertoires in cytomegalovirus infection. Background on the study: The public TCR beta signatures pointed to both CMV infection and matching HLA type. Study-wide results and limits: CMV carriers having the relevant HLA were flagged by cumulative public TCR beta family frequency. HLA-C-restricted CMV-specific TCR beta clonotypes prevailed in the ex vivo response.

Turning to this clonotype: What it binds is not known.

This CDR3 spans 12 amino acids. Germline CDR1 DFQATT, CDR2 SNEGSKA (reference sequence). V lost 5 bases and J 4 bases, leaving 11 bases between the germline ends. TCRdb re-called the reads with MiXCR, one entry per CDR3 protein. The sample has about 890,000 distinct CDR3 sequences, approximately 30% seen once. Sequenced material: cultured CD8+ T cells from PBMCs, taken from culture after CMV antigen stimulation. This sequence originates from a human donor in good health (CMV status not recorded). Some clones in this sample may be carry-over from other donors' samples. This sequence joins TRBV20-1 and TRBJ1-2; D not certain. CDR3 nucleotide sequence: TGCAGTGCTGCAATCGAGCCCTATGGCTACACCTTC. Translating gives CSAAIEPYGYTF.